The 6 T cell receptor beta chains reported below all come from one sample, sequenced in a study of shared clonotypes between healthy human individuals. Produced via immunoSEQ multiplex PCR; TCRdb's table is partial and in-frame only. The top ten clones hold around 1.2% of a sample with 1.5 million to 2.5 million clones, over 85% of them seen once. CD45RO-negative CD8 cells positively selected for CCR7 made up the naive population, which excluded terminally differentiated effector memory CD45RA+ cells. The sequencing sample was made of naive CD8+ T cells sorted from blood. Receptor source: a man between 18 and 35 years old in good health.

This clone appeared once. V usage is TRBV7-2 and J usage is TRBJ1-1; D is unclear. V was pared by 1 base and J by 5 bases, with 8 bases between. The CDR3 loop spans 13 amino acids. Germline CDR1 is SGHTA and CDR2 is FQGNSA. The CDR3 bases are TGTGCCAGCAGCTTAGTGCGGGGAACTGAAGCTTTCTTT. Protein sequence: CASSLVRGTEAFF.

The chain uses TRBV15 and TRBJ2-2, with a possible D match to TRBD2 (5 bases). Germline CDR1 and CDR2: LNHNV and YYDKDF (reference sequence). The CDR3 spans 17 residues. V dropped 0 bases and J dropped 7 bases, with 18 bases sitting between them. Here the CDR3 reads CATSREGSFEAGGELFF. In DNA form, the CDR3 reads TGTGCCACCAGCAGAGAGGGGAGCTTCGAGGCGGGCGGGGAGCTGTTTTTT.

This clone was recorded once. The gene calls are TRBV7-6 and TRBJ2-7, with unresolved D. Germline V gives CDR1 SGHVS, CDR2 FNYEAQ. Trimming pared 5 bases from V and 4 bases from J, leaving 18 bases between. The CDR3 has 15 residues. The DNA for the CDR3 is TGTGCCAGCAGCCCCTCCGTTCTGGCGGATTACGAGCAGTACTTC. It specifies CASSPSVLADYEQYF.

The gene calls are TRBV5-8 and TRBJ2-7, with TRBD1 identical over 9 bases. This CDR3 contains 14 residues. J lost 3 bases, V lost 6 bases, and 7 bases had no gene match. Germline lookup yields CDR1 SGHTS and CDR2 YDEGEE. The CDR3 DNA follows: TGTGCCAGCACCCGACAGGGGGGATTCTACGAGCAGTACTTC. Protein sequence: CASTRQGGFYEQYF.

This chain uses TRBV27 with TRBJ2-7; 7 nucleotides line up with TRBD2. The CDR3 is 15 residues long. Germline V gives CDR1 MNHEY, CDR2 SMNVEV (reference sequence). V lost 5 bases to trimming and J lost 4 bases; unmatched junction nucleotides: 11. The CDR3 region is CASSGGDSFFYEQYF. The DNA of the CDR3 is TGTGCCAGCAGTGGGGGGGACTCTTTTTTTTACGAGCAGTACTTC.

The CDR3 nucleotides are TGTGCCTGGAGTGTAGCGGCTTTCACAGATACGCAGTATTTT. Its translation: CAWSVAAFTDTQYF. The chain carries TRBV30 and TRBJ2-3; D is perhaps TRBD2 (5 bases). This CDR3 region has 14 residues. Trimming took off 0 bases at V and 2 bases at J, with 9 bases between the two ends. Germline CDR1 reads GTSNPN; CDR2 reads SVGIG (reference sequence).